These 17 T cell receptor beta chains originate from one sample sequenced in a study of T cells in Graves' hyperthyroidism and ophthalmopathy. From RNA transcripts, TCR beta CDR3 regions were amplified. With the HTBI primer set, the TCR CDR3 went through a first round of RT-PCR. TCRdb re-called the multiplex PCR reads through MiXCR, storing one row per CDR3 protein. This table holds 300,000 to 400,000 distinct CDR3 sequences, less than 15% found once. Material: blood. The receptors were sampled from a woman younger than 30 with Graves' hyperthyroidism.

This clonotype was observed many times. The CDR3 reads CASSLTSSYNEQFF. The CDR3 DNA reads as TGTGCCAGCAGCCTGACTAGCTCCTACAATGAGCAGTTCTTC. V usage is TRBV28 and J usage is TRBJ2-1; the D gene is possibly TRBD2 (6 bases). Germline CDR1 MDHEN, CDR2 SYDVKM. Trimming left V 6 bases short and J 0 bases short, with 9 bases between. The CDR3 contains 14 residues.

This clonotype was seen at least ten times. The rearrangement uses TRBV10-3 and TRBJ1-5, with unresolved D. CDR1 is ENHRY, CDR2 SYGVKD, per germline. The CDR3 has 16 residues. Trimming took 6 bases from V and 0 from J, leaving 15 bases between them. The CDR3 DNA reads TGTGCCATCAGCCCTGGACCTGTTTATAGCAATCAGCCCCAGCATTTT. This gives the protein CAISPGPVYSNQPQHF.

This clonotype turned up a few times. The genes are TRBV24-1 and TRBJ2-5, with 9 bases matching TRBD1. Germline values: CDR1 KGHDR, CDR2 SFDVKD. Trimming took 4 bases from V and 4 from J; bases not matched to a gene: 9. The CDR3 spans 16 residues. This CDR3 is CATSDAGTGSSETQYF. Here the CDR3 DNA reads TGTGCCACCAGTGACGCCGGGACAGGGAGCTCAGAGACCCAGTACTTC.

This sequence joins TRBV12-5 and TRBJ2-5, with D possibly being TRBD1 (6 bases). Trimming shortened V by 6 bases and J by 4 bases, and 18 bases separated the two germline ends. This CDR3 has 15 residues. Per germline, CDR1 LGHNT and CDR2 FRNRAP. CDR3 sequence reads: CASGQPLTGGETQYF. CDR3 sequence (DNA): TGTGCTAGTGGCCAACCCCTGACAGGCGGAGAGACCCAGTACTTC.

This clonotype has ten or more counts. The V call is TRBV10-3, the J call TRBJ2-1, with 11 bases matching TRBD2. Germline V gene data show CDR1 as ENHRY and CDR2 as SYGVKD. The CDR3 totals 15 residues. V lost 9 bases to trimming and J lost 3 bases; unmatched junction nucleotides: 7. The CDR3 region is CAIGTLAGDYNEQFF. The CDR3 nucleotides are TGTGCCATTGGTACACTAGCGGGGGACTACAATGAGCAGTTCTTC.

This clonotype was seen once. The DNA of the CDR3 is TGTGCCTGGAGCCTTAAAGGGACAGGGAAGTTCGAGCAGTACTTC. It translates to CAWSLKGTGKFEQYF. The chain carries TRBV30 and TRBJ2-7; 9 bases agree with TRBD1. With 3 bases clipped from V and 6 bases from J, the junction kept 12 bases outside the gene matches. This CDR3 comprises 15 residues. Germline CDR1 reads GTSNPN; CDR2 reads SVGIG (reference sequence).

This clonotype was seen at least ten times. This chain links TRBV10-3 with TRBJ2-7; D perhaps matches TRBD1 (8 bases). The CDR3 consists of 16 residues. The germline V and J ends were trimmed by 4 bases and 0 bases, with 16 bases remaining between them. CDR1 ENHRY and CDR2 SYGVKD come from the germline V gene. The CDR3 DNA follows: TGTGCCATCAGTGGGGGGACAGGCGGGAGCTCCTACGAGCAGTACTTC. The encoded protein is CAISGGTGGSSYEQYF.

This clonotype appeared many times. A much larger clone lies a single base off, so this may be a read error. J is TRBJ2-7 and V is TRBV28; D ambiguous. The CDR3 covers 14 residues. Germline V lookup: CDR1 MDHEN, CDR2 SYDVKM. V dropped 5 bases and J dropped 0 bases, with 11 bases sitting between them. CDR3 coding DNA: TGTGCCAGCAGTGAGACTTCCAGCTCCTACGAGCAGTACTTC. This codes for CASSETSSSYEQYF.

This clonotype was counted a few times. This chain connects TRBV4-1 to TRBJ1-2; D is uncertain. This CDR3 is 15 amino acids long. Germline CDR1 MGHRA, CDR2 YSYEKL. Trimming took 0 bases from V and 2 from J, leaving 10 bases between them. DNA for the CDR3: TGCGCCAGCAGCCAAGATCCGGACGGCAACTATGGCTACACCTTC. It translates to CASSQDPDGNYGYTF.

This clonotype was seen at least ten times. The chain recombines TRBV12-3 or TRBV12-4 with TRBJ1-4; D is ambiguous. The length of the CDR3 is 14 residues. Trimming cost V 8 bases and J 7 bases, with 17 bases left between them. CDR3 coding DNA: TGTGCCAGCGGCCCCCCGCCTTTCGGTGAAAAACTGTTTTTT. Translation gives CASGPPPFGEKLFF.

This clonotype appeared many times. The CDR3 DNA reads as TGTGCCAGCAGCCAGTTTCCCGCGGGCGAGCAGTTCTTC. This sequence encodes CASSQFPAGEQFF. The rearrangement joins TRBV3-1 to TRBJ2-1; the D gene is possibly TRBD2 (5 bases). The CDR3 length is 13 residues. V was pared by 3 bases and J by 10 bases, with 13 bases between. CDR1 LGHDT and CDR2 YNNKEL come from the germline V gene (reference sequence).

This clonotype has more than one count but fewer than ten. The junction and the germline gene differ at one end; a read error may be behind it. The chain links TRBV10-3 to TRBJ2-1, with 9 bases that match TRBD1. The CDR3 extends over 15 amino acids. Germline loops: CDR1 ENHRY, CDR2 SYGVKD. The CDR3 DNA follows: TGTGCCATCAGACCGGGGACAGGGTCTTACAGTGAGCAGTTCTTC. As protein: CAIRPGTGSYSEQFF.

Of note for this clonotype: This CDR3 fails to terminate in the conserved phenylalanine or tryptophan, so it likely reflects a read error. DNA for the CDR3: TGTGCCAGCAGCCGGACAGGGGGTAGCAATTCACCCCTCCACCTT. Translating it yields CASSRTGGSNSPLHL. This chain uses TRBV6-4 with TRBJ1-6, with 10 positions matching TRBD1. The V segment lost 6 bases and the J segment 7 bases; nucleotides outside the gene matches: 6. The CDR3 is 15 amino acids. Per the germline V gene, CDR1 is MRHNA and CDR2 is SNTAGT.

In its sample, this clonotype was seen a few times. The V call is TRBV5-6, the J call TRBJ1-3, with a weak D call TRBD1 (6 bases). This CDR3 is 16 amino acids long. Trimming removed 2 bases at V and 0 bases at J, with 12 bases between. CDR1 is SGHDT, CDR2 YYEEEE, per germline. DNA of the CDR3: TGTGCCAGCAGCTTCGGGGGGACAATCTCTGGAAACACCATATATTTT. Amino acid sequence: CASSFGGTISGNTIYF.

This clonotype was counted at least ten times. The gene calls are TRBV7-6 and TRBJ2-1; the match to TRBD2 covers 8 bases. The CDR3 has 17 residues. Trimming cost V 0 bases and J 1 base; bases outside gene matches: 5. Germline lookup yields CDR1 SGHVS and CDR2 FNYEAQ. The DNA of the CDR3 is TGTGCCAGCAGCTTAGCCCGCAGCGGGAGATCCTACAATGAGCAGTTCTTC. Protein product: CASSLARSGRSYNEQFF.

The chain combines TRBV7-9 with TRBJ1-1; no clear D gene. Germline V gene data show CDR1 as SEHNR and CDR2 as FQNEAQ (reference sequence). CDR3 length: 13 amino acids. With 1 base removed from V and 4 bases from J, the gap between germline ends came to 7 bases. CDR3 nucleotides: TGTGCCAGCAGCTTAGAAGGTATCACTGAAGCTTTCTTT. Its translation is CASSLEGITEAFF.

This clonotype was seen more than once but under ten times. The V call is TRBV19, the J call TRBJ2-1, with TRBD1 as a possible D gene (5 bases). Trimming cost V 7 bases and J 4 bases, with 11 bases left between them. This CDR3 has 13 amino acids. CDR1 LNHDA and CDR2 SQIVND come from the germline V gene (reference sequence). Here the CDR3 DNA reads TGTGCCAGTAAGCCCACAGGTTACAATGAGCAGTTCTTC. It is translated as CASKPTGYNEQFF.